This TCR beta chain was observed in a study of PD-1 blockade in classical Hodgkin lymphoma. The method was immunoSEQ multiplex PCR; TCRdb's version includes in-frame clones alone and lacks a portion of them. The repertoire holds roughly 32,000 clones, with 94% as singletons. Indicated time point: newly diagnosed, previously untreated cHL patient sample. This CDR3 is 14 amino acids long. With 6 bases clipped from V and 6 bases from J, the junction kept 4 bases outside the gene matches. Germline values: CDR1 MNHNS, CDR2 SASEGT. This clone was observed a few times. This receptor was taken from a human donor with classical Hodgkin lymphoma. The genes are TRBV6-1 and TRBJ1-5; 11 bases agree with TRBD1. The sample taken for sequencing was peripheral blood mononuclear cells (PBMCs). The DNA for the CDR3 is TGTGCCAGCAGCGGACAGGGGGCAATTCAGCCCCAGCATTTT. This translates into CASSGQGAIQPQHF.